This T cell receptor (beta chain) was sequenced in a study of control samples from healthy donors and cancer patients. CDR1 MDHEN and CDR2 SYDVKM come from the germline V gene. V lost 8 bases to trimming and J lost 0 bases; unmatched junction nucleotides: 8. The CDR3 totals 16 residues. Repertoires were generated with immunoSEQ multiplex PCR, while TCRdb's copy carries only in-frame clones and drops some. The table records 200,000 to 250,000 clones, about 93% of them present only once. The sequence derives from a man aged 50 or older in good health. Sequencing was done on a sample of blood. The chain joins TRBV28 to TRBJ1-5; 9 positions match TRBD1. Written as DNA, the CDR3 is TGTGCCAGCTCAACGGCGGGACAGGGTAGCAATCAGCCCCAGCATTTT. Protein sequence: CASSTAGQGSNQPQHF.